A selection of T cell receptor beta chains follows, all from one sample in a study of blood T cell repertoires in COVID-19. Assay used: immunoSEQ multiplex PCR; TCRdb lists only in-frame clones, some missing. The sample lists approximately 300,000 clones; around 92% were seen once. The source material was peripheral blood. The receptors were sampled from a man younger than 30 who had recovered from COVID-19. Both conserved end residues are part of each CDR3. The D gene is left open where the match is weak.

J: TRBJ2-1
V: TRBV7-3
D: TRBD1
CDR3: CASSYRGTGGEQFF
DNA: TGTGCCAGCAGCTACCGCGGGACAGGGGGTGAGCAGTTCTTC

J: TRBJ2-2
V: TRBV4-1
D: .
CDR3: CASSPMTGNTGELFF
DNA: TGCGCCAGCAGCCCGATGACAGGAAACACCGGGGAGCTGTTTTTT

J: TRBJ1-1
V: TRBV6-5
D: TRBD1
CDR3: CASSYSVDRVDTEAFF
DNA: TGTGCCAGCAGTTACTCGGTCGACAGGGTAGACACTGAAGCTTTCTTT

J: TRBJ2-2
V: TRBV5-1
D: TRBD2
CDR3: CASSSGTSGGTGELFF
DNA: TGCGCCAGCAGCTCCGGGACTAGCGGGGGCACCGGGGAGCTGTTTTTT

J: TRBJ2-7
V: TRBV19
D: TRBD1
CDR3: CASSVRQGDPSYEQYF
DNA: TGTGCCAGTAGCGTCAGACAGGGGGATCCTTCCTACGAGCAGTACTTC

J: TRBJ1-2
V: TRBV30
D: .
CDR3: CAWSLPGAPYGYTF
DNA: TGTGCCTGGAGTCTTCCAGGGGCTCCCTATGGCTACACCTTC

J: TRBJ2-1
V: TRBV19
D: TRBD2
CDR3: CASSLRPPSGNNEQFF
DNA: TGTGCCAGTAGTCTTAGACCCCCTAGCGGGAACAATGAGCAGTTCTTC

J: TRBJ2-1
V: TRBV11-1
D: TRBD1
CDR3: CASSAWDRSYNEQFF
DNA: TGTGCCAGCAGCGCTTGGGACAGATCCTACAATGAGCAGTTCTTC

J: TRBJ1-3
V: TRBV7-2
D: .
CDR3: CASSYPAGSGNTIYF
DNA: TGTGCCAGCAGCTACCCGGCGGGCTCTGGAAACACCATATATTTT

J: TRBJ1-1
V: TRBV9
D: .
CDR3: CASSGTGTEAFF
DNA: TGTGCCAGCAGCGGCACAGGCACTGAAGCTTTCTTT

J: TRBJ2-5
V: TRBV29-1
D: TRBD2
CDR3: CSVARLAGALQETQYF
DNA: TGCAGCGTTGCCCGACTAGCGGGGGCCCTCCAAGAGACCCAGTACTTC

J: TRBJ1-4
V: TRBV18
D: .
CDR3: CASSQGNEKLFF
DNA: TGTGCCAGCTCTCAGGGGAATGAAAAACTGTTTTTT

J: TRBJ2-1
V: TRBV5-1
D: .
CDR3: CASSSTRTAVNEQFF
DNA: TGCGCCAGCAGCTCCACGAGGACAGCGGTCAATGAGCAGTTCTTC

J: TRBJ1-2
V: TRBV12-3/TRBV12-4
D: .
CDR3: CASSLNSNYGYTF
DNA: TGTGCCAGCAGTTTAAACAGTAACTATGGCTACACCTTC

J: TRBJ1-1
V: TRBV10-3
D: TRBD1
CDR3: CAISDPTGTGYSSARTEAFF
DNA: TGTGCCATCAGTGACCCTACCGGGACAGGTTACTCAAGTGCACGCACTGAAGCTTTCTTT

J: TRBJ1-1
V: TRBV6-5
D: .
CDR3: CATRRGTEAFF
DNA: TGTGCCACCCGAAGGGGGACTGAAGCTTTCTTT

J: TRBJ1-1
V: TRBV6-2/TRBV6-3
D: .
CDR3: CASSGPLPEAFF
DNA: TGTGCCAGCAGTGGGCCCTTACCTGAAGCTTTCTTT